These 32 T cell receptor beta chains originate from one sample sequenced in a study of blood T cell repertoires in COVID-19. The protocol was immunoSEQ multiplex PCR, while the TCRdb copy is restricted to in-frame clones and leaves out a portion. The data contain some 70,000 clones, around 86% of them singletons. Sequenced input: peripheral blood. These receptors were taken from a man between 35 and 55 years old with COVID-19, enrolled during active disease.

This clone was seen once. Additional DNA sequences in this sample encode the identical CDR3. V and J are TRBV5-1 and TRBJ1-1, with D unclear. The CDR3 is made up of 14 amino acids. V was shortened by 0 bases and J by 5 bases, with 11 bases between the two germline ends. CDR1 and CDR2 (germline): SGHRS, YFSETQ. CDR3: CASSLEARPTEAFF. The CDR3 DNA reads TGCGCCAGCAGCTTGGAAGCTAGGCCTACTGAAGCTTTCTTT.

V is TRBV3-1 (or the pseudogene TRBV3-2) and J is TRBJ1-5; D might be TRBD1 (5 bases). The V end was cut by 4 bases, the J end by 7 bases, with 8 bases between. There are 12 residues in the CDR3. Germline lookup yields CDR1 LGHDT and CDR2 YNNKEL (reference sequence). The CDR3 here is CASSRQGQPQHF. The CDR3, as DNA: TGTGCCAGCAGCCGTCAGGGCCAGCCCCAGCATTTT.

This chain joins TRBV24-1 and TRBJ1-6, with D uncertain. The CDR3 contains 16 residues. V gave up 1 base and J gave up 8 bases, with 14 bases separating them. The germline V gene encodes CDR1 KGHDR and CDR2 SFDVKD. The DNA for the CDR3 is TGTGCCACCAGTGATTTTGCGCTCCAGGAAGATTCACCCCTCCACTTT. The encoded protein is CATSDFALQEDSPLHF.

The chain couples TRBV5-1 to TRBJ2-7, with D perhaps TRBD2 (6 bases). Germline assignment: CDR1 SGHRS and CDR2 YFSETQ. This CDR3 region has 14 residues. Trimming removed 4 bases at V and 0 bases at J, with 11 bases between. CDR3 residues: CASSPWGLSYEQYF. The CDR3 nucleotides read TGCGCCAGCAGCCCGTGGGGACTCTCCTACGAGCAGTACTTC.

The chain couples TRBV5-1 to TRBJ1-1; D is unresolved. Germline V lookup: CDR1 SGHRS, CDR2 YFSETQ. V was trimmed by 9 bases and J by 5 bases, leaving 8 bases between them. CDR3 length: 10 residues. The chain's CDR3 is CAIVRTEAFF. The CDR3 region has the DNA TGCGCCATAGTGCGGACTGAAGCTTTCTTT.

This chain connects TRBV24-1 to TRBJ2-1; 9 positions match TRBD1. Germline CDR1 and CDR2: KGHDR and SFDVKD. Unmatched junction bases numbered 8, after V lost 4 bases and J lost 8 bases. This CDR3 has 15 amino acids. The CDR3 DNA reads as TGTGCCACCAGTGACTCGGGACAGGGAATTCATGAGCAGTTCTTC. Its protein is CATSDSGQGIHEQFF.

This chain joins TRBV19 and TRBJ1-4; D gene unclear. The V end lost 7 bases, the J end lost 0 bases, and 12 bases lay between the germline ends. The germline gives CDR1 LNHDA, CDR2 SQIVND (reference sequence). CDR3 length: 15 residues. The DNA of the CDR3 is TGTGCCAGTATGCGCGATGCTGCAACTAATGAAAAACTGTTTTTT. It yields the protein CASMRDAATNEKLFF. The whole variable domain, filled in from reference TRBV19 and TRBJ1-4, reads DGGITQSPKYLFRKEGQNVTLSCEQNLNHDAMYWYRQDPGQGLRLIYYSQIVNDFQKGDIAEGYSVSREKKESFPLTVTSAQKNPTAFYLCASMRDAATNEKLFFGSGTQLSVL.

This clone occurred a few times. Other DNA sequences within the sample encode an identical CDR3. The rearrangement joins TRBV4-1 to TRBJ1-5; 9 nucleotides agree with TRBD1. V lost 2 bases to trimming and J lost 3 bases; unmatched junction nucleotides: 5. The CDR3 runs to 16 residues. In germline, CDR1 is MGHRA, CDR2 YSYEKL. CDR3 sequence: CASSQPDRGNNQPQHF. DNA of the CDR3: TGCGCCAGCAGCCAACCCGACAGGGGGAACAATCAGCCCCAGCATTTT.

This clone was detected only once. The rearrangement links TRBV30 to TRBJ2-2; D remains ambiguous. The CDR3 runs 13 residues. Per germline, CDR1 GTSNPN and CDR2 SVGIG (reference sequence). Trimming stripped 2 bases from V and 2 bases from J, with 6 bases between. DNA of the CDR3: TGTGCCTGGAGTTACAGAAACACCGGGGAGCTGTTTTTT. This translates into CAWSYRNTGELFF.

The chain recombines TRBV5-1 with TRBJ2-2; possibly TRBD1 for D (6 bases). V gave up 4 bases and J gave up 5 bases, with 18 bases separating them. Germline V gene sequence: CDR1 SGHRS, CDR2 YFSETQ. The CDR3 runs 16 residues. CDR3 nucleotide sequence: TGCGCCAGCAGCGAATACCACAGGGTGGGAACCGGGGAGCTGTTTTTT. This sequence encodes CASSEYHRVGTGELFF. The full variable domain, in which reference TRBV5-1 and TRBJ2-2 provide the parts outside the CDR3, is KAGVTQTPRYLIKTRGQQVTLSCSPISGHRSVSWYQQTPGQGLQFLFEYFSETQRNKGNFPGRFSGRQFSNSRSEMNVSTLELGDSALYLCASSEYHRVGTGELFFGEGSRLTVL.

The rearrangement joins TRBV28 to TRBJ2-2, with 7 bases identical to TRBD1. CDR1 MDHEN and CDR2 SYDVKM come from the germline V gene. CDR3 length: 15 residues. V shed 6 bases and J 1 base; nucleotides not matched to a gene: 5. CDR3 residues: CASRLGDRNTGELFF. CDR3 in DNA: TGTGCCAGCAGGCTTGGGGACAGGAACACCGGGGAGCTGTTTTTT.

J is TRBJ1-2 and V is TRBV4-2, with no clear D. Germline V gives CDR1 LGHNA, CDR2 YNFKEQ. Trimming removed 2 bases at V and 1 base at J, with 8 bases between. This CDR3 has 14 amino acids. The CDR3 loop reads CASSQNSLNYGYTF. DNA for the CDR3: TGTGCCAGCAGCCAAAACAGCCTTAACTATGGCTACACCTTC.

This sequence joins TRBV5-4 and TRBJ1-2; weak D call: TRBD1 (6 bases). Germline-derived CDR1 and CDR2 are SGHNT and YYREEE (reference sequence). CDR3 length: 13 residues. Trimming pared 4 bases from V and 4 bases from J, leaving 11 bases between. The CDR3: CASSLQGIYGYTF. The CDR3, as DNA: TGTGCCAGCAGCCTACAGGGAATCTATGGCTACACCTTC.

The V call is TRBV6-5, the J call TRBJ1-6; no clear D. CDR1 is MNHEY, CDR2 SVGAGI, per germline. Trimming removed 5 bases at V and 12 bases at J, with 11 bases between. This CDR3 spans 12 amino acids. The CDR3 spells CASSQIGGPLHF. In nucleotides, the CDR3 is TGTGCCAGCAGTCAAATCGGTGGACCCCTCCACTTT.

The V call is TRBV7-2, the J call TRBJ1-1, with a tentative D call TRBD1 (5 bases). CDR3 size: 14 residues. Germline lookup yields CDR1 SGHTA and CDR2 FQGNSA. V lost 4 bases and J lost 6, with 15 bases in between. The CDR3 loop is CASSSLTGDPEAFF. In nucleotides, the CDR3 is TGTGCCAGCAGCTCACTAACGGGGGATCCTGAAGCTTTCTTT.

In this sample, this clone turned up once. The chain couples TRBV9 to TRBJ2-5; possibly TRBD1 for D (6 bases). CDR1 and CDR2 from the germline V gene are SGDLS and YYNGEE. V lost 0 bases, J lost 3 bases, and 9 bases lay in between. The CDR3 consists of 14 residues. The CDR3 region has the DNA TGTGCCAGCAGCGTAGAACAGGGTAAAGAGACCCAGTACTTC. It specifies CASSVEQGKETQYF.

The table lists this clone with a few counts. V usage is TRBV21-1 and J usage is TRBJ2-7; no DNA check was done on the table's D call, TRBD2. TRBV21-1 is a pseudogene segment. This CDR3 is built from 14 residues. CDR3 amino acids: CASSRRGVSYEQYF. The CDR3 nucleotides read TGTGCCAGCAGCAGGAGGGGCGTAAGCTACGAGCAGTACTTC.

The DNA for the CDR3 is TGCGCCAGCAGCTTGATGACAGGGGGACCCTACGAGCAGTACTTC. It is translated as CASSLMTGGPYEQYF. The V call is TRBV5-1, the J call TRBJ2-7, with 9 bases that match TRBD1. V gave up 1 base and J gave up 2 bases; unmatched junction bases: 4. Germline lookup yields CDR1 SGHRS and CDR2 YFSETQ. The CDR3 is 15 residues long.

The J gene is TRBJ2-1, the V gene TRBV5-4; weak D call: TRBD2 (7 bases). This CDR3 is built from 15 residues. Deletions cut 5 bases from V and 6 bases from J, with 18 bases between. CDR1 is SGHNT, CDR2 YYREEE, per germline (reference sequence). The CDR3 bases are TGTGCCAGCAGTATGGGGGGGGCCTATGGCAATGAGCAGTTCTTC. Its translation is CASSMGGAYGNEQFF.

This clone was seen a few times. The CDR3 bases are TGCGCCAGCAGCCAAGTTTGGGGGGAGAACACTGAAGCTTTCTTT. Its translation is CASSQVWGENTEAFF. The genes are TRBV4-1 and TRBJ1-1; perhaps TRBD1 as D (5 bases). CDR1 is MGHRA and CDR2 is YSYEKL in the germline V gene. The CDR3 is made up of 15 amino acids. With 1 base removed from V and 1 base from J, the gap between germline ends came to 10 bases.

The genes are TRBV10-3 and TRBJ2-1; possibly TRBD2 for D (6 bases). The CDR3 extends over 14 amino acids. CDR1 is ENHRY, CDR2 SYGVKD, per germline. V was pared by 2 bases and J by 7 bases, with 12 bases between. This CDR3 reads CAISEEASVNEQFF. In DNA, the CDR3 is TGTGCCATCAGTGAGGAGGCTAGCGTGAATGAGCAGTTCTTC.

This clone was seen only once. The V gene is TRBV6-1, the J gene TRBJ2-7, with TRBD2 matching over 9 bases. The CDR3 is made up of 16 amino acids. Germline V gene lookup returns CDR1 MNHNS and CDR2 SASEGT. V shed 3 bases and J 9 bases; nucleotides not matched to a gene: 15. DNA for the CDR3: TGTGCCAGCAGTGACACTCCTGGCGGGGGGGCGAAGGTGCAGTACTTC. This encodes CASSDTPGGGAKVQYF.

CDR3 coding DNA: TGTGCCAGCAGTGAAATCGGGGGGGCCAGCGCAGATACGCAGTATTTT. This sequence encodes CASSEIGGASADTQYF. This sequence joins TRBV6-1 and TRBJ2-3; 8 positions agree with TRBD2. CDR1 MNHNS and CDR2 SASEGT come from the germline V gene. V was clipped by 2 bases and J by 4 bases; unmatched bases: 8. The CDR3 has 16 residues.

This chain uses TRBV30 with TRBJ1-1; 7 bases line up with TRBD1. Losses at the gene ends were 2 bases for V and 4 bases for J; bases not matched to a gene: 4. Germline CDR1 GTSNPN, CDR2 SVGIG (reference sequence). This CDR3 is built from 13 residues. In DNA, the CDR3 is TGTGCCTGGAGTAGACAGGGAGGCACTGAAGCTTTCTTT. Translated, it gives CAWSRQGGTEAFF.

The CDR3 reads CASSFDTGAPQPQHF. The DNA of the CDR3 is TGTGCCAGCAGTTTCGACACAGGCGCTCCTCAGCCCCAGCATTTT. V gene TRBV6-5 combines with J gene TRBJ1-5, with D perhaps TRBD1 (5 bases). CDR1 and CDR2 (germline): MNHEY, SVGAGI. Between the trimmed V and J ends, which lost 4 bases and 6 bases, there was a span of 16 bases. The CDR3 is made up of 15 amino acids.

This clone was counted a single time. The chain employs TRBV4-2 and TRBJ2-3; D is ambiguous. The CDR3 totals 14 residues. V lost 0 bases and J 5 bases, leaving 9 bases between the germline ends. Per germline, CDR1 LGHNA and CDR2 YNFKEQ. CDR3: CASSQESPIDTQYF. The CDR3 DNA is TGTGCCAGCAGCCAAGAGTCCCCCATAGATACGCAGTATTTT.

The chain couples TRBV29-1 to TRBJ1-1; D may be TRBD1 (5 bases). V was pared by 4 bases and J by 0 bases, with 9 bases between. Germline-derived CDR1 and CDR2 are SQVTM and ANQGSEA. This CDR3 is 13 amino acids long. CDR3 in amino acids: CSVGQLMNTEAFF. The CDR3 DNA sequence: TGCAGCGTTGGACAGTTAATGAACACTGAAGCTTTCTTT.

The V and J genes are TRBV18 and TRBJ1-6, with D possibly TRBD1 on 5 matching bases. Germline V CDR1 and CDR2: KGHSH, LQKENI. Trimming took off 0 bases at V and 8 bases at J, with 17 bases between the two ends. The CDR3 spans 17 residues. CDR3 nucleotide sequence: TGTGCCAGCTCACCACCGTCCGCAGGGAGGTTGGATTCACCCCTCCACTTT. It encodes CASSPPSAGRLDSPLHF.

The chain couples TRBV6-5 to TRBJ2-1, with 10 bases aligning to TRBD2. CDR1 is MNHEY and CDR2 is SVGAGI in the germline V gene. The CDR3 has 13 amino acids. The J segment lost 4 bases and the V segment lost 11 bases, leaving 5 bases of the junction unmatched. The CDR3 sequence: CAAPSGGYNEQFF. DNA for the CDR3: TGTGCCGCCCCTAGCGGGGGTTACAATGAGCAGTTCTTC.

The rearrangement uses TRBV11-3 and TRBJ2-1, with 9 positions matching TRBD2. J lost 4 bases, V lost 1 base, and 5 bases had no gene match. This CDR3 spans 16 amino acids. Germline loops: CDR1 SGHNT, CDR2 YENEEA. CDR3 sequence (DNA): TGTGCCAGCAGCTTAGGGAGCGGGGGGCTGTACAATGAGCAGTTCTTC. It yields the protein CASSLGSGGLYNEQFF.

The V and J genes are TRBV30 and TRBJ1-5; 9 nucleotides match TRBD1. Per germline, CDR1 GTSNPN and CDR2 SVGIG (reference sequence). The CDR3 spans 15 residues. The ends lost 2 bases at V and 4 bases at J; junction bases unmatched: 6. The CDR3 reads CAWSTGQGQNQPQHF. CDR3 nucleotides: TGTGCCTGGAGTACCGGACAGGGGCAGAATCAGCCCCAGCATTTT. The full variable domain, its missing parts supplied by reference TRBV30 and TRBJ1-5, is SQTIHQWPATLVQPVGSPLSLECTVEGTSNPNLYWYRQAAGRGLQLLFYSVGIGQISSEVPQNLSASRPQDRQFILSSKKLLLSDSGFYLCAWSTGQGQNQPQHFGDGTRLSIL.

The V and J genes are TRBV28 and TRBJ1-1, with D perhaps matching TRBD1 (6 bases). The V gene lost 5 bases and the J gene lost 4 bases, with 23 bases spanning the gap. The CDR3 spans 17 residues. CDR1 is MDHEN and CDR2 is SYDVKM in the germline V gene. Here the CDR3 DNA reads TGTGCCAGCAGTGTCGGCGCGGCAGGGACATTGGGCACTGAAGCTTTCTTT. As protein: CASSVGAAGTLGTEAFF.